The present TCR beta chain was sequenced within a study of prognosis after radiotherapy for stage I lung cancer. Many counts were recorded for this clonotype. Its target is not known. There were no patients with prior chemotherapy, radiotherapy or other malignancies, and all were node-negative on CT and PET/CT. Overall study results and limits: Differences in TRBV and TRBJ gene usage were reportedly observed between patients with and without metastases.

Template was genomic DNA; TCR beta CDR3 amplified in two multiplex PCR rounds. Amplification in first-round PCR relied on primers specific to each TRBV and TRBJ gene. TCRdb analysed the multiplex PCR reads with MiXCR anew, one entry per CDR3 protein. The profile shows some 13,000 distinct CDR3 sequences, around 35% of them singletons. The sequence was obtained from a donor older than 45 with non-small cell lung cancer. This specimen consisted of PBMCs, obtained before or after stereotactic body radiation therapy (not recorded which).

CDR3 nucleotide sequence: TGCAGTGCTAGGACTGTGGGGGGGCAAGAGACCCAGTACTTC. It codes for CSARTVGGQETQYF. The genes are TRBV20-1 and TRBJ2-5, with 7 positions matching TRBD2. The germline V gene encodes CDR1 DFQATT and CDR2 SNEGSKA (reference sequence). V lost 3 bases, J lost 2 bases, and 6 bases stayed unmatched. This CDR3 is 14 amino acids long.